Shown below are 11 T cell receptor beta chains from a single sample sequenced in a study of blood T cell repertoires in COVID-19. The method was immunoSEQ multiplex PCR; TCRdb's version includes in-frame clones alone and lacks a portion of them. This table holds 350,000 or so clones, approximately 83% found once. Input material: PBMCs or T cells enriched from blood (not recorded which). These receptor sequences come from a woman aged 35 to 49 with acute COVID-19.

The chain joins TRBV7-2 to TRBJ1-2; 7 bases map to TRBD1. CDR1 SGHTA and CDR2 FQGNSA come from the germline V gene. V lost 4 bases and J lost 7; bases outside the gene matches: 6. The CDR3 runs 13 residues. CDR3 loop: CASSSLGGGGYTF. CDR3 nucleotide sequence: TGTGCCAGCAGCTCCTTAGGGGGCGGTGGCTACACCTTC.

The chain recombines TRBV7-2 with TRBJ1-5; the D gene is possibly TRBD1 (5 bases). The CDR3 runs to 13 residues. CDR1 SGHTA and CDR2 FQGNSA come from the germline V gene. The V and J ends lost 3 bases and 5 bases respectively, with 8 bases between them. CDR3: CASSLGRDQPQHF. In nucleotides, the CDR3 is TGTGCCAGCAGCTTGGGCAGGGATCAGCCCCAGCATTTT.

This chain uses TRBV2 with TRBJ2-5, with TRBD1 as a possible D gene (6 bases). This CDR3 is 14 amino acids long. Germline V gene lookup returns CDR1 SNHLY and CDR2 FYNNEI. The V end was cut by 8 bases, the J end by 4 bases, with 17 bases between. The CDR3 loop reads CASHRAGVRETQYF. CDR3 DNA: TGTGCCAGCCACCGGGCAGGGGTACGAGAGACCCAGTACTTC. Full variable domain (outside the CDR3, taken from reference TRBV2 and TRBJ2-5): EPEVTQTPSHQVTQMGQEVILRCVPISNHLYFYWYRQILGQKVEFLVSFYNNEISEKSEIFDDQFSVERPDGSNFTLKIRSTKLEDSAMYFCASHRAGVRETQYFGPGTRLLVL.

V usage is TRBV27 and J usage is TRBJ1-1, with TRBD1 as a possible D gene (5 bases). Looked up from germline, CDR1 is MNHEY and CDR2 is SMNVEV (reference sequence). The CDR3 runs 14 residues. Trimming removed 0 bases from V and 4 bases from J, with 9 bases in between. Here the CDR3 DNA reads TGTGCCAGCAGTTTATCGTGGGGGGGCACTGAAGCTTTCTTT. It is translated as CASSLSWGGTEAFF.

This clone was picked up a small number of times. V gene TRBV7-7 combines with J gene TRBJ1-5, with 7 bases identical to TRBD1. Unmatched junction bases numbered 11, after V lost 5 bases and J lost 4 bases. Germline CDR1 SSHAT, CDR2 FNYEAQ (reference sequence). CDR3 length: 16 residues. CDR3 in amino acids: CASSLSTGRGNQPQHF. CDR3 nucleotide sequence: TGTGCCAGCAGCCTATCGACAGGGAGAGGGAATCAGCCCCAGCATTTT.

J is TRBJ2-3 and V is TRBV28; 12 bases line up with TRBD2. Germline V gene sequence: CDR1 MDHEN, CDR2 SYDVKM. This CDR3 comprises 15 residues. V trimming: 7 bases; J trimming: 1 base; junction bases outside the gene matches: 3. The DNA for the CDR3 is TGTGCCAGCATAAGACTAGCGGGAGGCACAGATACGCAGTATTTT. It encodes CASIRLAGGTDTQYF.

V is TRBV29-1 and J is TRBJ1-1; 9 bases agree with TRBD1. CDR3 length: 12 amino acids. Germline V CDR1 and CDR2: SQVTM, ANQGSEA. With V trimmed by 6 bases and J by 5 bases, 4 bases remained unmatched. This chain's CDR3 is CSVQGAWTEAFF. The CDR3 coding sequence is TGCAGCGTACAGGGGGCATGGACTGAAGCTTTCTTT.

The rearrangement links TRBV5-4 to TRBJ2-7, with 11 bases aligning to TRBD1. Unmatched junction bases numbered 9, after V lost 3 bases and J lost 7 bases. The CDR3 extends over 15 amino acids. Germline V gene data show CDR1 as SGHNT and CDR2 as YYREEE (reference sequence). The CDR3 DNA reads TGTGCCAGCAGCTCAAGGACAGGGGGCTGGGATGAGCAGTACTTC. Translated: CASSSRTGGWDEQYF.

The rearrangement links TRBV2 to TRBJ1-1, with D tentatively TRBD1 (6 bases). From germline, CDR1 is SNHLY and CDR2 FYNNEI. CDR3 length: 15 amino acids. With 6 bases removed from V and 6 bases from J, the gap between germline ends came to 20 bases. Written as DNA, the CDR3 is TGTGCCAGCAGAGATCACAGGGCGGGTTCGGCTGAAGCTTTCTTT. Protein sequence: CASRDHRAGSAEAFF.

The rearrangement links TRBV7-9 to TRBJ2-5; 7 nucleotides match TRBD1. The DNA end is a closer match to TRBJ2-7, so the J assignment may be wrong. CDR1 is SEHNR, CDR2 FQNEAQ, per germline (reference sequence). This CDR3 comprises 13 residues. The CDR3 here is CAVGTETTYEQYF. The CDR3 DNA follows: TGTGCCGTCGGGACAGAGACTACCTACGAGCAGTACTTC.

The chain carries TRBV5-3 and TRBJ1-1; D might be TRBD1 (6 bases). TRBV5-3 is sorted into the ORF group, with uncertain function. The CDR3 is 16 residues long. Between the trimmed V and J ends, which lost 1 base and 1 base, there was a span of 14 bases. CDR3 DNA sequence: TGTGCCAGAAGCTTGTCCCGGACAGCTCCGAACACTGAAGCTTTCTTT. It translates to CARSLSRTAPNTEAFF.